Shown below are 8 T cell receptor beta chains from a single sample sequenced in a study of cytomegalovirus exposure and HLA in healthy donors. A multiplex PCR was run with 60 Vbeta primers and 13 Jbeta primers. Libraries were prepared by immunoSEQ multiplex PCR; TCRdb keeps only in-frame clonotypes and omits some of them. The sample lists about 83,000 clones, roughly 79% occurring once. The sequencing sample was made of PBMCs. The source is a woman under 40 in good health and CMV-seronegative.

The CDR3 sequence: CASSIDPGGNQPQHF. The DNA of the CDR3 is TGTGCCAGTAGTATAGACCCGGGAGGGAATCAGCCCCAGCATTTT. This chain uses TRBV19 with TRBJ1-5; no definite D call. Germline V CDR1 and CDR2: LNHDA, SQIVND (reference sequence). This CDR3 has 15 amino acids. Trimming left V 0 bases short and J 4 bases short, with 10 bases between. The whole variable domain, remainder taken from reference TRBV19 and TRBJ1-5, is DGGITQSPKYLFRKEGQNVTLSCEQNLNHDAMYWYRQDPGQGLRLIYYSQIVNDFQKGDIAEGYSVSREKKESFPLTVTSAQKNPTAFYLCASSIDPGGNQPQHFGDGTRLSIL.

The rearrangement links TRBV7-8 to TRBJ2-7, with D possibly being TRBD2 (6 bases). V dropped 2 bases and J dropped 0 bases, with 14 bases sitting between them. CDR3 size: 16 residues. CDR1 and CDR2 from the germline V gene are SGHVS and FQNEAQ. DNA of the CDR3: TGTGCCAGCAGCTTACAAGGCGGGGACCTCTCCTACGAGCAGTACTTC. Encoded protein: CASSLQGGDLSYEQYF.

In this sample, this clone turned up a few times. The CDR3 region has the DNA TGTGCCAGCTCACCATTCTCGGCTGGACTAGCGGGAGGCGGGAATGAGCAGTTCTTC. This sequence encodes CASSPFSAGLAGGGNEQFF. The chain links TRBV18 to TRBJ2-1, with 14 bases lining up with TRBD2. The CDR3 is 19 amino acids. Germline V gives CDR1 KGHSH, CDR2 LQKENI. Trimming took 2 bases from V and 7 from J; bases not matched to a gene: 13.

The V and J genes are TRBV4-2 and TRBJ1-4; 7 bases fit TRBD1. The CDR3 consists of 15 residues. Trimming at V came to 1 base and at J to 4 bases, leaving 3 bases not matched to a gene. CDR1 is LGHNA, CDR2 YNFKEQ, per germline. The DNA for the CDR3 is TGTGCCAGCAGCCAAGCCCCAGGGGGTAATGAAAAACTGTTTTTT. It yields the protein CASSQAPGGNEKLFF.

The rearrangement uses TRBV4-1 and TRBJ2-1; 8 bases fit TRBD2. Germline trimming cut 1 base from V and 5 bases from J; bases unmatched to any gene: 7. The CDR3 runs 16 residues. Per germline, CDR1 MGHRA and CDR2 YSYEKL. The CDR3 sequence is CASSQGAGGWDNEQFF. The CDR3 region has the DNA TGCGCCAGCAGCCAAGGGGCGGGAGGATGGGACAATGAGCAGTTCTTC.

DNA for the CDR3: TGTGCCAGCAGCTTAGGCCTAGATACCTACGAGCAGTACTTC. As protein: CASSLGLDTYEQYF. The chain employs TRBV7-8 and TRBJ2-7; unclear D gene. V was cut by 1 base and J by 2 bases, with 9 bases left in between. Germline CDR1 reads SGHVS; CDR2 reads FQNEAQ. This CDR3 is 14 amino acids long.

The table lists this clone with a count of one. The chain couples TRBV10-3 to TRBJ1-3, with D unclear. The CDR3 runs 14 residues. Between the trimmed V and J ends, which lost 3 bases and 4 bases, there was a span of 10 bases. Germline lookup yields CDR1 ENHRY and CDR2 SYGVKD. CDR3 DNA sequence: TGTGCCATCAGTGAATCGGGAAGCGGAAACACCATATATTTT. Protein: CAISESGSGNTIYF.

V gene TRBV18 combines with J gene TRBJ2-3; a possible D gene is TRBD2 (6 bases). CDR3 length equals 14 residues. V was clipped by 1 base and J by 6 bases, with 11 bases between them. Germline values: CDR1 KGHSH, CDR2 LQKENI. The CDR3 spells CASSPLFGSDTQYF. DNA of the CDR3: TGTGCCAGCTCACCACTCTTCGGGAGTGATACGCAGTATTTT.